These 2 T cell receptor beta chains came from one sample sequenced in a study of breast tumors, draining lymph nodes, adjacent tissues. TCRdb redid the calling of the multiplex PCR reads with MiXCR, one entry per CDR3 protein. In the table there are 20,000 to 30,000 distinct CDR3 sequences, roughly three quarters of which are singletons. The sequencing sample was made of tumor-adjacent breast tissue. The receptors were sampled from a female donor with breast cancer. Some clones in this sample may be carry-over from other donors' samples.

J is TRBJ1-5 and V is TRBV30; no definite D call. CDR1 is GTSNPN, CDR2 SVGIG, per germline (reference sequence). The CDR3 loop spans 13 amino acids. Trimming shortened V by 0 bases and J by 6 bases, and 9 bases separated the two germline ends. The DNA of the CDR3 is TGTGCCTGGAGTGTACTGGGAGCTCAGCCCCAGCATTTT. This gives the protein CAWSVLGAQPQHF.

V is TRBV5-5 and J is TRBJ2-3; 8 bases are shared with TRBD2. The ends lost 2 bases at V and 5 bases at J; junction bases unmatched: 10. Germline loops: CDR1 SGHKS, CDR2 YYEKEE (reference sequence). This CDR3 comprises 16 residues. CDR3 region: CASSLQTTSGKDTQYF. The CDR3 DNA is TGTGCCAGCAGCTTACAGACTACTAGCGGAAAAGATACGCAGTATTTT.